This TCR beta chain was found in a study of T cell responses to AZD1222 COVID-19 vaccine. The repertoire was sequenced with immunoSEQ multiplex PCR; TCRdb's copy has only in-frame clones and lacks some. The repertoire has 100,000 to 150,000 clones, 92% of them found once; the top ten carry around 0.96%. Looked up from germline, CDR1 is MNHNY and CDR2 is SVGAGI (reference sequence). The V gene lost 5 bases and the J gene lost 13 bases, with 16 bases spanning the gap. This CDR3 has 12 amino acids. The source is an adult in good health. V usage is TRBV6-6 and J usage is TRBJ2-3; TRBD2 might be the D (5 bases). The specimen comprised peripheral blood, sampled on day 0 of AZD1222 vaccination. The CDR3 loop reads CASSAASPAEYF. In DNA form, the CDR3 reads TGTGCCAGCAGTGCAGCTAGCCCCGCCGAGTATTTT.